Sequencing of this TCR beta chain was carried out in a study of shared clonotypes between healthy human individuals. Background on the study: There were three CD4 naive, three CD4 memory, two CD8 naive and one CD8 memory plates per donor.

Terminally differentiated effector memory CD45RA+ cells were excluded by CCR7 positive selection of CD45RO-negative cells. This CDR3 is built from 13 residues. V was trimmed by 3 bases and J by 2 bases, leaving 7 bases between them. The V gene's germline CDR1 is LNHDA and CDR2 SQIVND (reference sequence). The repertoire was sequenced with immunoSEQ multiplex PCR; TCRdb's copy has only in-frame clones and lacks some. The top ten clones hold around 1.2% of a sample with about 2 million clones, roughly 94% of them seen once. This clone is a singleton in its sample. Other DNA sequences in the sample encode the same CDR3.

The rearrangement uses TRBV19 and TRBJ1-1; D is uncertain. Sequencing was done on a sample of naive CD8+ T cells sorted from blood. The receptor comes from a man between 18 and 35 years old in good health. Here the CDR3 DNA reads TGTGCCAGTAGTATTGCCGATAACACTGAAGCTTTCTTT. Translation gives CASSIADNTEAFF.